The T cell receptor (beta chain) described here comes from a study of vaccination effects on CD4 cells after COVID-19. CD4+ T cells were isolated after around 10 days of culture. The cohort was immunized with two doses of either the BNT162b2 or mRNA-1273 vaccine. Deletions cut 2 bases from V and 0 bases from J, with 7 bases between. The CDR3 runs to 14 residues. CDR1 and CDR2 (germline): LGHDT, YNNKEL (reference sequence). Repertoires were generated with immunoSEQ multiplex PCR, while TCRdb's copy carries only in-frame clones and drops some. The profile shows about 47,000 clones, about three quarters of them singletons. Notes on the study in general: After vaccination, at late timepoints, clones induced by infection and by vaccine contracted markedly.

Comments on this clone: Its specificity is not known.

This TCR was recovered from a human donor who received a COVID-19 vaccine. Specimen: CD4+ T cells from PBMCs cultured without peptide, collected after COVID-19 vaccination. The rearrangement joins TRBV3-1 (or the pseudogene TRBV3-2) to TRBJ1-1, with D hard to call. The CDR3 loop is CASSQSIVNTEAFF. The CDR3 region has the DNA TGTGCCAGCAGCCAATCGATAGTGAACACTGAAGCTTTCTTT.